The rows below give T cell receptor beta chains drawn from one sample of a study of cytomegalovirus exposure and HLA in healthy donors. Sequencing was performed with immunoSEQ multiplex PCR; in TCRdb, only in-frame clones are kept and a portion is missing. The sample yields a few hundred thousand clones, approximately 80% seen once. The sample was PBMCs. All receptors come from a girl aged 2 to 10 in good health and CMV-seronegative. CDR3s include the opening cysteine and the closing phenylalanine or tryptophan.

v_call cdr3_aa
TRBV5-1 CASSLGFGAYEQYF
TRBV13 CASSYRGPETQYF
TRBV9 CASSGHKSATEAFF
TRBV6-5 CASSSGQETEAFF
TRBV7-6 CASSPHDRVSYRGTEAFF
TRBV2 CASKMEGTGNSPLHF
TRBV15 CATSTGLSNSPLHF
TRBV4-1 CASSHPWGTGGFTEAFF
TRBV7-6 CASSPISTDTQYF
TRBV6-1 CASRGQGAGGELFF
TRBV6-1 CAGLGEGSYEQYF
TRBV7-9 CASSLGDRAGNTIYF
TRBV7-9 CASTPTGAAVNEQYF
TRBV27 CASSPDPWIAGEGSYEQYF
TRBV30 CAWSPPGGTSGANVLTF
TRBV29-1 CSVLASLNTEAFF
TRBV10-3 CAISASTGRGRNTEAFF
TRBV18 CASSPRTGEFGYTF
TRBV7-9 CATQPRQNYEQYF
TRBV27 CASSFRVGHVSNEQFF
TRBV30 CACAGTGLNQPQHF
TRBV6-1 CASSEGALSYEQYF
TRBV19 CASSIQLSTGELFF
TRBV7-9 CASSLTSGSTGELFF
TRBV11-2 CASSLRAGYGYTF
TRBV6-1 CASSPTGWDTEAFF
TRBV27 CASSLDAGSYGYTF
TRBV6-1 CASNLAGLSSYEQYF
TRBV9 CASSPRQSYEQYF
TRBV7-2 CASSPRLADFSYEQYF
TRBV10-3 CAAGTASYEQYF
TRBV5-1 CASSFRGNYDTEAFF
TRBV7-2 CASSATAIGSYEQYF
TRBV27 CASRSGLTYEQYF
TRBV6-5 CASSYPRGQGYEQYF
TRBV7-8 CASSLAGVNQPQHF
TRBV7-2 CASSYASGRAHNEQFF
TRBV13 CASSHFRGPLAYEQYF
TRBV30 CAWSYQNTIYF
TRBV5-1 CASSLAPGGTSGGNTGELFF
TRBV6-1 CASSEGVGGLTDTQYF
TRBV11-2 CASTNVASNTIYF
TRBV6-1 CASSESRRTGGNEQYF
TRBV2 CASSLLGGGGYTF
TRBV6-1 CASRGDRGHYGYTF
TRBV7-8 CASSFQSEVAFF
TRBV30 CAWGASADTQYF
TRBV7-6 CASSLRLAGGTSTDTQYF
TRBV15 CATSRFPGVQETQYF
TRBV11-2 CASSSIRDTTYEQYF
TRBV6-5 CASSYSLSYEQYF
TRBV2 CASSLKTGAGYTF
TRBV13 CASSYREGLARYEQYF
TRBV5-1 CASSLDGTGLAGEGEQFF